This T cell receptor beta chain is drawn from a study of cytomegalovirus exposure and HLA in healthy donors. Study-wide results and limits: Per published reports, the classifier diagnosed cytomegalovirus status with high specificity and sensitivity. In a later analysis, TCR association rates varied by HLA locus: DRB1 most, HLA-C fewest. Prediction of most subjects' HLA-A and HLA-B alleles by TCR beta sequences was reportedly accurate.

PCR used 60 Vbeta primers and 13 Jbeta primers. Sequencing used immunoSEQ multiplex PCR; TCRdb keeps in-frame clones, though not all of them. Here the sample spans 150,000 to 200,000 clones, about 85% being singletons. The germline CDR1 and CDR2 sequences are LNHDA and SQIVND (reference sequence). V lost 2 bases and J 6 bases, leaving 11 bases between the germline ends. This CDR3 has 14 amino acids. Note on this clone: No antigen is known for it.

Sequencing was done on a sample of PBMCs. The receptor comes from a boy under 10 years old in good health and CMV-seronegative. The chain is built from TRBV19 and TRBJ2-1; D perhaps matches TRBD1 (6 bases). The CDR3 DNA follows: TGTGCCAGTAGTATATCGTCAGGGGTCAATGAGCAGTTCTTC. Encoded protein: CASSISSGVNEQFF.